These T cell receptor beta chains were read from a single sample in a study of blood T cell repertoires in COVID-19. The assay was immunoSEQ multiplex PCR, and TCRdb's table has in-frame clones only and misses some. The repertoire holds hundreds of thousands of clones, around nine tenths seen once, with roughly 14% in the top ten. The specimen sequenced was peripheral blood. These receptors were obtained from a woman aged 70-85 years with COVID-19, enrolled during active disease. The CDR3 runs from the conserved cysteine through the conserved F or W. A D gene is named only where the DNA matches it firmly. Rows give clone size only sometimes, using once, few, many, or a class for an expanded clone.

d_call	v_call	j_call	clone_size	cdr3_nt	cdr3_aa
.	TRBV6-5	TRBJ2-5	.	TGTGCCAGCAGTTACTCACAGGGTAGGGAGACCCAGTACTTC	CASSYSQGRETQYF
.	TRBV2	TRBJ1-2	.	TGTGCCAGCAGTGGTGGTCAGGGGTATGGCTACACCTTC	CASSGGQGYGYTF
TRBD1	TRBV11-2	TRBJ2-1	.	TGTGCCAGCAGCTTAGGTTTTACTTCGACAGGGGGTTACAATGAGCAGTTCTTC	CASSLGFTSTGGYNEQFF
.	TRBV27	TRBJ2-3	.	TGTGCCAGCAGTTTGAGAGGGACATCTCGCACAGATACGCAGTATTTT	CASSLRGTSRTDTQYF
.	TRBV5-1	TRBJ2-5	.	TGCGCCAGCAGCTTCCCGGGAGAGACCCAGTACTTC	CASSFPGETQYF
.	TRBV18	TRBJ1-2	.	TGTGCCAGCTCACCGGGGGACATAGCTAACTATGGCTACACCTTC	CASSPGDIANYGYTF
TRBD1	TRBV30	TRBJ1-5	once	TGTGCCTGGAGTGAGGGACAGGGCCTTTATCAGCCCCAGCATTTT	CAWSEGQGLYQPQHF
.	TRBV5-5	TRBJ2-4	.	TGTGCCAGCAGGGACAGCCTAGCCAAAAACATTCAGTACTTC	CASRDSLAKNIQYF
.	TRBV9	TRBJ2-5	.	TGTGCCAGCAGCGCCAGTAGCGGACCCCGAGAAGGAGAGACCCAGTACTTC	CASSASSGPREGETQYF
.	TRBV18	TRBJ1-6	.	TGTGCCAGCTCACCACCGGGGCGGTCACCCCTCCACTTT	CASSPPGRSPLHF
.	TRBV2	TRBJ2-3	.	TGTGCCAGCAAAGAGGGCGGGGGCACAGATACGCAGTATTTT	CASKEGGGTDTQYF
.	TRBV27	TRBJ2-7	.	TGTGCCAGCAGTTTATCGTCGACAGGTTCCTACGAGCAGTACTTC	CASSLSSTGSYEQYF
TRBD2	TRBV19	TRBJ2-5	.	TGTGCCAGTAGTGGACTAGCGGGGGGGCCGACTGAAGAGACCCAGTACTTC	CASSGLAGGPTEETQYF
TRBD2	TRBV7-7	TRBJ2-5	.	TGTGCCAGCAGCTTAATAGCGGGGGGCCTAGGGACCCAGTACTTC	CASSLIAGGLGTQYF
.	TRBV12-5	TRBJ1-6	.	TGTGCTAGTGGTTTCCAGACGGGGAATTCACCCCTCCACTTT	CASGFQTGNSPLHF
TRBD1	TRBV28	TRBJ1-1	.	TGTGCCAGCAGACTGGGACAGGGGGCCACTGAAGCTTTCTTT	CASRLGQGATEAFF
.	TRBV25-1	TRBJ2-2	.	TGTGCCAGCAGTGAAGAGTACACCGGGGAGCTGTTTTTT	CASSEEYTGELFF
.	TRBV12-3/TRBV12-4	TRBJ1-2	.	TGTGCCAGTGGGCCATCACAATATGGCTACACCTTC	CASGPSQYGYTF
TRBD1	TRBV7-2	TRBJ1-2	.	TGTGCCAGCAGCTTACCCGGGACAGCCGCCCTCTATGGCTACACCTTC	CASSLPGTAALYGYTF
TRBD1	TRBV9	TRBJ1-1	.	TGTGCCAGCAGCCCACAGGGACAGGCGAACACTGAAGCTTTCTTT	CASSPQGQANTEAFF
TRBD1	TRBV4-3	TRBJ2-7	.	TGCGCCAGCAGCCAAGATCAACAGGGGGCTAAAGAGCAGTACTTC	CASSQDQQGAKEQYF
.	TRBV7-2	TRBJ1-2	few	TGTGCCAGCAGCTTTACAGCAGGCTATGGCTACACCTTC	CASSFTAGYGYTF
TRBD2	TRBV4-3	TRBJ2-2	few	TGCGCCAGCAGATCTAGCGGGGGTTCCTACACCGGGGAGCTGTTTTTT	CASRSSGGSYTGELFF
TRBD1	TRBV12-5	TRBJ1-5	.	TGTGCTAGTTACAGGGGGTCGGGGAGGGCTCAGCCCCAGCATTTT	CASYRGSGRAQPQHF
TRBD1	TRBV9	TRBJ2-7	.	TGTGCCAGCAGCGCGGGACAGGGGGACTACGAGCAGTACTTC	CASSAGQGDYEQYF
TRBD2	TRBV19	TRBJ2-7	.	TGTGCTACAGGGGAGCTAGCGGGGATTTCCTACGAGCAGTACTTC	CATGELAGISYEQYF
.	TRBV20-1	TRBJ1-4	.	TGCAGTGCTAGTCTGAGTAATGAAAAACTGTTTTTT	CSASLSNEKLFF
.	TRBV7-9	TRBJ1-5	.	TGTGCCAGCAGCAATCCATCTAGCAATCAGCCCCAGCATTTT	CASSNPSSNQPQHF
TRBD1	TRBV19	TRBJ1-5	.	TGTGCCAGTAAGTCTCGGGGACAGGGGGACTCCAATCAGCCCCAGCATTTT	CASKSRGQGDSNQPQHF
.	TRBV12-3/TRBV12-4	TRBJ2-3	.	TGTGCCACCAACAGGGGGGGGGCAGATACGCAGTATTTT	CATNRGGADTQYF
TRBD1	TRBV3-1/TRBV3-2	TRBJ2-7	once	TGTGCCAGCAGCCAAGACAGGACAGGGTCCTACGAGCAGTACTTC	CASSQDRTGSYEQYF
TRBD1	TRBV5-4	TRBJ2-2	.	TGTGCCAGCAGCTTACGACAGGGTGTAATCGGGGAGCTGTTTTTT	CASSLRQGVIGELFF
TRBD1	TRBV18	TRBJ1-1	.	TGTGCCAGCTCACCCTCAGGGGGTGACACTGAAGCTTTCTTT	CASSPSGGDTEAFF
.	TRBV30	TRBJ2-5	.	TGTGCCTGGAAGGAGTTTGGCGAGACCCAGTACTTC	CAWKEFGETQYF
TRBD1	TRBV18	TRBJ1-5	.	TGTGCCAGCTCACCAACGAGGACAGGGGTGGAAAGCAATCAGCCCCAGCATTTT	CASSPTRTGVESNQPQHF
TRBD2	TRBV7-9	TRBJ2-1	.	TGTGCCAGCAGGCTTACTAGCGGGGGGGTCCCGGGAAATGAGCAGTTCTTC	CASRLTSGGVPGNEQFF
TRBD2	TRBV7-6	TRBJ2-7	.	TGTGCCAGCAGCTTAGGTGTTGGTAGCGGGGGAACCTACGAGCAGTACTTC	CASSLGVGSGGTYEQYF
TRBD1	TRBV6-5	TRBJ1-2	.	TGTGCCAGCAGTTACTCAGACAGGGGGCTTTATGGCTACACCTTC	CASSYSDRGLYGYTF
TRBD1	TRBV28	TRBJ1-1	.	TGTGCCAGCCATAGGACAGGGGAAGTCACTGAAGCTTTCTTT	CASHRTGEVTEAFF
.	TRBV2	TRBJ2-2	.	TGTGCCAGTAAGGCCCCTAGTGGGACCGGGGAGCTGTTTTTT	CASKAPSGTGELFF
.	TRBV10-3	TRBJ1-3	.	TGTGCCATCAGTGACCGTAGCCGAAACACCATATATTTT	CAISDRSRNTIYF
TRBD2	TRBV5-5	TRBJ2-2	.	TGTGCCAGCAGCTTGGGTAGCGGGGGAACGTCCGGGGAGCTGTTTTTT	CASSLGSGGTSGELFF
TRBD1	TRBV5-6	TRBJ1-2	.	TGTGCCAGCAGCCTGGACAGGCTATATAGTGGCTACACCTTC	CASSLDRLYSGYTF
.	TRBV11-2	TRBJ1-1	.	TGTGCCAGCAGCTCCATCCGGAGGGCTGAAGCTTTCTTT	CASSSIRRAEAFF
TRBD2	TRBV14	TRBJ2-5	.	TGTGCCAGCAGCCAAGATAGTCTAGCGGGGCTACACCAAGAGACCCAGTACTTC	CASSQDSLAGLHQETQYF
.	TRBV12-3/TRBV12-4	TRBJ2-1	once	TGTGCCAGCAGTTTCGGAGCGGCGCAGTTCTTC	CASSFGAAQFF
TRBD2	TRBV5-8	TRBJ2-1	.	TGTGCCAGCAGCTTTCACTCGGGACTAGCGGGGAAGGGCAATGAGCAGTTCTTC	CASSFHSGLAGKGNEQFF
TRBD2	TRBV2	TRBJ2-3	few	TGTGCCAGCAGTTTAACTAGCGGGGTACAAGATACGCAGTATTTT	CASSLTSGVQDTQYF
TRBD1	TRBV3-1/TRBV3-2	TRBJ2-7	.	TGTGCCAGCAGCCAAGCGGTGGGACAGGGTATCTACGAGCAGTACTTC	CASSQAVGQGIYEQYF